This TCR beta chain was observed in a study of blood T cell repertoires in COVID-19. Turning to the study itself: Italy, Spain and the United States were the sources of the convalescent and acute COVID-19 samples. T cells, B-cell-depleted T cells, or PBMCs provided the cDNA or gDNA that served as material.

The junction had 9 bases not matched to a gene; V was cut back by 5 bases and J by 7 bases. This CDR3 spans 15 amino acids. CDR1 and CDR2 from the germline V gene are SGHAT and FQNNGV. Per the original methods: Amplification of reference gene primers was used by the study to estimate nucleated cell counts. The table came from immunoSEQ multiplex PCR; TCRdb's copy has only in-frame clones and leaves some out. V, J and clone size are taken as reported in that table, and D and trimming were inferred from the DNA itself. The table records 250,000 or so clones, over 65% of them present only once. V usage is TRBV11-2 and J usage is TRBJ2-2; 8 nucleotides match TRBD2. Sequenced input: peripheral blood. This TCR was sampled from a woman of 80 years or more with acute or convalescent COVID-19. CDR3 sequence (DNA): TGTGCCAGCAGCCCCGGGACTAGTGGGGTCGGGGAGCTGTTTTTT. Translation gives CASSPGTSGVGELFF.